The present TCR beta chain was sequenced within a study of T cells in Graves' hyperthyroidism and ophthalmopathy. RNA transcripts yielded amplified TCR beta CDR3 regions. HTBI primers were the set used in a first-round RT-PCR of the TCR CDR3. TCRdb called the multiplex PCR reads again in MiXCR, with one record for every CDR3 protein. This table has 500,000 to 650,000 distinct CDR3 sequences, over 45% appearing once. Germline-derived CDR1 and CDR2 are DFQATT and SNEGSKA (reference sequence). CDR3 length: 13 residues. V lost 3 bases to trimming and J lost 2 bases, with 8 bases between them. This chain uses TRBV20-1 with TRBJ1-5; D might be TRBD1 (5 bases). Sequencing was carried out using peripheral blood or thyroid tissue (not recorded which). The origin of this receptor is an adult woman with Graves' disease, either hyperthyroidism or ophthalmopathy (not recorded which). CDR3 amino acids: CSASVGGNQPQHF. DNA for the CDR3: TGCAGTGCTAGTGTGGGGGGCAATCAGCCCCAGCATTTT.